The present T cell receptor (beta chain) was sequenced within a study of control samples from healthy donors and cancer patients. Trimming left V 0 bases short and J 9 bases short, with 13 bases between. The germline gives CDR1 SGDLS, CDR2 YYNGEE. The CDR3 is 15 amino acids. Only in-frame clones appear in the TCRdb table, and some are missing; sequencing was by immunoSEQ multiplex PCR. Of some 130,000 clones listed, 80% to 95% are singletons. The sample comprised blood. This receptor was taken from a man between 18 and 29 years old in good health. This sequence joins TRBV9 and TRBJ1-6; TRBD1 might be the D (6 bases). CDR3: CASSVEVGGGSPLHF. For the CDR3, the DNA is TGTGCCAGCAGCGTAGAAGTAGGGGGTGGTTCACCCCTCCACTTT.